This entry lists 22 T cell receptor beta chains sequenced from one sample in a study of T cells in localized non-small cell lung cancer. Sequencing was performed with immunoSEQ multiplex PCR; in TCRdb, only in-frame clones are kept and a portion is missing. The profile shows about 53,000 clones, 65% to 85% of them singletons. The sample here was peripheral blood mononuclear cells, taken before any cancer treatment. These receptors all stem from a man between 40 and 70 years old with stage III lung adenocarcinoma.

This chain uses TRBV5-6 with TRBJ1-2; D remains ambiguous. CDR3 length equals 11 residues. Trimming took off 3 bases at V and 10 bases at J, with 10 bases between the two ends. Per germline, CDR1 SGHDT and CDR2 YYEEEE. CDR3 sequence (DNA): TGTGCCAGCAGCTCCCTCTTTCTCTACACCTTC. Protein product: CASSSLFLYTF.

The chain carries TRBV5-4 and TRBJ1-2; D unresolved. The germline gives CDR1 SGHNT, CDR2 YYREEE (reference sequence). V lost 10 bases and J 7 bases, leaving 20 bases between the germline ends. CDR3 length: 13 amino acids. CDR3 coding DNA: TGTGCCTCCGGCGAGGCTGTCGAATCTGGCTACACCTTC. This translates into CASGEAVESGYTF.

V usage is TRBV19 and J usage is TRBJ2-4, with 10 bases identical to TRBD1. This CDR3 region has 19 residues. The germline V gene encodes CDR1 LNHDA and CDR2 SQIVND (reference sequence). The V and J ends lost 7 bases and 0 bases, in that order; junction bases with no gene match: 15. This chain's CDR3 is CASIQLRDRGEGAKNIQYF. CDR3 sequence (DNA): TGTGCCAGTATTCAGCTACGGGACAGGGGTGAGGGAGCCAAAAACATTCAGTACTTC.

The rearrangement links TRBV14 to TRBJ2-7; the D gene is possibly TRBD1 (5 bases). This CDR3 region has 15 residues. CDR1 SGHDN and CDR2 FVKESK come from the germline V gene. Trimming took off 4 bases at V and 4 bases at J, with 17 bases between the two ends. CDR3 loop: CASSPLWGRWYEQYF. The CDR3 DNA follows: TGTGCCAGCAGCCCGCTGTGGGGCAGGTGGTACGAGCAGTACTTC.

The rearrangement uses TRBV15 and TRBJ1-1; 7 nucleotides agree with TRBD1. CDR3 length: 14 amino acids. Germline V gene sequence: CDR1 LNHNV, CDR2 YYDKDF (reference sequence). V was pared by 3 bases and J by 5 bases, with 6 bases of the junction left unmatched. The chain's CDR3 is CATSSGDRVTEAFF. CDR3 DNA sequence: TGTGCCACCAGCAGTGGCGACAGGGTTACTGAAGCTTTCTTT.

With regard to this clone: Additional DNA sequences in this sample encode the identical CDR3. The rearrangement links TRBV7-3 to TRBJ2-3; the D is unclear. Trimming pared 2 bases from V and 0 bases from J, leaving 6 bases between. The CDR3 spans 14 residues. Germline values: CDR1 SGHTA, CDR2 FQGTGA. The CDR3, as DNA: TGTGCCAGCAGCTTATCAGGAAGCACAGATACGCAGTATTTT. This codes for CASSLSGSTDTQYF.

The J gene is TRBJ2-5, the V gene TRBV5-6; 9 bases are a match to TRBD2. V trimming: 7 bases; J trimming: 5 bases; junction bases outside the gene matches: 12. Looked up from germline, CDR1 is SGHDT and CDR2 is YYEEEE. The CDR3 is 15 amino acids. CDR3 amino acids: CASLSYAAGGETQYF. CDR3 sequence (DNA): TGTGCCAGCTTATCCTATGCGGCGGGAGGGGAGACCCAGTACTTC.

V is TRBV11-3 and J is TRBJ2-3, with D perhaps TRBD2 (5 bases). The CDR3 loop spans 15 amino acids. Germline CDR1 and CDR2: SGHNT and YENEEA. The V and J ends lost 2 bases and 0 bases respectively, with 9 bases between them. CDR3 nucleotide sequence: TGTGCCAGCAGCTTAACACCGGGGAGCACAGATACGCAGTATTTT. Translating gives CASSLTPGSTDTQYF.

This clone appeared a few times. The chain couples TRBV7-9 to TRBJ1-4; D gene uncertain. The germline V and J ends were trimmed by 3 bases and 7 bases, with 12 bases remaining between them. The CDR3 spans 14 residues. Germline CDR1 reads SEHNR; CDR2 reads FQNEAQ (reference sequence). CDR3 sequence (DNA): TGTGCCAGCAGCTTTGACGGTCTGGGTGAAAAACTGTTTTTT. As protein: CASSFDGLGEKLFF.

The chain couples TRBV21-1 to TRBJ1-2; TRBD1, the D gene given by the table, was not confirmed from the DNA. TRBV21-1 is shown as a pseudogene. The CDR3 contains 16 residues. CDR3 loop: CASSKERTGQGAGYTF. DNA for the CDR3: TGTGCCAGCAGCAAGGAACGAACGGGACAGGGGGCTGGCTACACCTTC.

The CDR3 reads CSVAKRTSGSGGGIQYF. For the CDR3, the DNA is TGCAGCGTAGCAAAAAGGACTAGCGGGAGTGGAGGAGGGATTCAGTACTTC. The chain links TRBV29-1 to TRBJ2-4, with 13 bases matching TRBD2. The V and J ends lost 6 bases and 10 bases, in that order; junction bases with no gene match: 18. Looked up from germline, CDR1 is SQVTM and CDR2 is ANQGSEA. The CDR3 spans 17 residues.

The chain joins TRBV5-1 to TRBJ2-7, with unresolved D. V was trimmed by 4 bases and J by 0 bases, leaving 11 bases between them. This CDR3 has 14 residues. The germline V gene encodes CDR1 SGHRS and CDR2 YFSETQ. CDR3 DNA: TGCGCCAGCAGCGTGGACGGAGACTCCTACGAGCAGTACTTC. The encoded protein is CASSVDGDSYEQYF.

This chain links TRBV7-6 with TRBJ2-2; D gene uncertain. CDR3 length equals 16 residues. Germline-derived CDR1 and CDR2 are SGHVS and FNYEAQ. V gave up 2 bases and J gave up 3 bases, with 13 bases separating them. CDR3 in amino acids: CASSLLGVSDTGELFF. The CDR3 DNA follows: TGTGCCAGCAGCTTACTTGGGGTGTCTGACACCGGGGAGCTGTTTTTT.

The rearrangement joins TRBV19 to TRBJ2-3; D possibly corresponds to TRBD1 (6 bases). Germline CDR1 LNHDA, CDR2 SQIVND (reference sequence). V lost 4 bases to trimming and J lost 0 bases, with 17 bases between them. This CDR3 spans 17 amino acids. The CDR3 loop reads CASSTVTGDFSTDTQYF. Here the CDR3 DNA reads TGTGCCAGTAGTACCGTGACAGGTGACTTTAGCACAGATACGCAGTATTTT.

The chain couples TRBV6-1 to TRBJ1-5, with D possibly matching TRBD1 (6 bases). Germline loops: CDR1 MNHNS, CDR2 SASEGT. This CDR3 spans 14 amino acids. V dropped 4 bases and J dropped 5 bases, with 12 bases sitting between them. In nucleotides, the CDR3 is TGTGCCAGCAGTGTCGGACAGAAAGATCAGCCCCAGCATTTT. Protein sequence: CASSVGQKDQPQHF.

CDR3: CATSRDGWDSGRPPFF. The CDR3 nucleotides are TGTGCCACCAGCAGAGATGGCTGGGATAGCGGGAGACCCCCGTTCTTC. The chain carries TRBV15 and TRBJ2-1; TRBD2 matches 9 bases. The CDR3 sequence is 16 residues long. Germline loops: CDR1 LNHNV, CDR2 YYDKDF (reference sequence). The ends lost 0 bases at V and 15 bases at J; junction bases unmatched: 15.

V usage is TRBV11-2 and J usage is TRBJ2-2; D gene ambiguous. The CDR3 covers 12 residues. Germline CDR1 SGHAT, CDR2 FQNNGV. V gave up 6 bases and J gave up 7 bases, with 9 bases separating them. In nucleotides, the CDR3 is TGTGCCAGCAGTCACTTGGACGGGGAGCTGTTTTTT. Translating it yields CASSHLDGELFF.

Comment on this clone: Since a far larger clone is one base different, this is likely a read error. The rearrangement uses TRBV7-9 and TRBJ2-2, with TRBD1 identical over 8 bases. Germline CDR1 SEHNR, CDR2 FQNEAQ (reference sequence). V gave up 6 bases and J gave up 1 base; unmatched junction bases: 4. CDR3 size: 15 residues. CDR3 in amino acids: CASSSGTGNTGELFF. In DNA, the CDR3 is TGTGCCAGCAGTTCCGGGACAGGGAACACCGGGGAGCTGTTTTTT.

This chain links TRBV7-9 with TRBJ1-2; D gene unclear. The CDR3 totals 13 residues. Between the trimmed V and J ends, which lost 1 base and 13 bases, there was a span of 16 bases. CDR1 is SEHNR and CDR2 is FQNEAQ in the germline V gene (reference sequence). CDR3: CASSLDRAGGRTF. The DNA of the CDR3 is TGTGCCAGCAGCTTAGATAGGGCCGGAGGCCGCACCTTC.

This chain connects TRBV21-1 to TRBJ2-7. TRBV21-1 is a recognized pseudogene. This CDR3 comprises 14 residues. The CDR3, as DNA: TGTGCCAGCAGCTCTAGGGACCGATCCTACGAGCAGTACTTC. Its translation: CASSSRDRSYEQYF.

V and J are TRBV7-2 and TRBJ2-3; 9 bases line up with TRBD2. The J segment lost 4 bases and the V segment lost 2 bases, leaving 10 bases of the junction unmatched. From germline, CDR1 is SGHTA and CDR2 FQGNSA. CDR3 length: 17 residues. CDR3: CASSLSVSGGGADTQYF. For the CDR3, the DNA is TGTGCCAGCAGCTTATCGGTTAGCGGGGGTGGCGCAGATACGCAGTATTTT.

V gene TRBV5-1 combines with J gene TRBJ2-3; 10 bases are a match to TRBD2. V lost 0 bases and J lost 5; bases outside the gene matches: 3. This CDR3 has 15 amino acids. Germline CDR1 SGHRS, CDR2 YFSETQ. The CDR3 spells CASSLASGGLDTQYF. The DNA of the CDR3 is TGCGCCAGCAGCTTGGCTAGCGGGGGCCTAGATACGCAGTATTTT.